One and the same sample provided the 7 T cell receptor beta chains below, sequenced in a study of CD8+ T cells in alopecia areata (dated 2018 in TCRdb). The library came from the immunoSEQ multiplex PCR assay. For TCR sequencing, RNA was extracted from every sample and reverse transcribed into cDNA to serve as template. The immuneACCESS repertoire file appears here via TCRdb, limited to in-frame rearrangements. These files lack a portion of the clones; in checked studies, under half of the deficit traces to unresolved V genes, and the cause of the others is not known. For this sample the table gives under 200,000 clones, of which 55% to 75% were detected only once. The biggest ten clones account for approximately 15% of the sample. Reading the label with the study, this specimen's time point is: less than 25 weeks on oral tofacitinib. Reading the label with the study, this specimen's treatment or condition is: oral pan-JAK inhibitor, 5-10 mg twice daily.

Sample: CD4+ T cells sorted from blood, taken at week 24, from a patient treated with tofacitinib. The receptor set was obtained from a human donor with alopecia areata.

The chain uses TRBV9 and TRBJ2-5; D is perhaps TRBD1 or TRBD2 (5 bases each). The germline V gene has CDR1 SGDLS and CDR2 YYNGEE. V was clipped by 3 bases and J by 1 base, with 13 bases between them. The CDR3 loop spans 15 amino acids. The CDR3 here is CASSAGGRAQETQYF. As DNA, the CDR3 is TGTGCCAGCAGCGCTGGGGGACGCGCCCAAGAGACCCAGTACTTC.

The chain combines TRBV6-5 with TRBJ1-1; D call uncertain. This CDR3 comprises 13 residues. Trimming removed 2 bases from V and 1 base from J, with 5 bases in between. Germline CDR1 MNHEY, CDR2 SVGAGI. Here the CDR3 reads CASSYRANTEAFF. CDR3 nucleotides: TGTGCCAGCAGTTACCGGGCGAACACTGAAGCTTTCTTT.

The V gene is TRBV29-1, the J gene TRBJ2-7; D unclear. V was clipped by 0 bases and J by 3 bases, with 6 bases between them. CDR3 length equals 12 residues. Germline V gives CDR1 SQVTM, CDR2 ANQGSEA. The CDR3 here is CSVEDPVYEQYF. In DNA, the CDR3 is TGCAGCGTTGAAGATCCGGTCTACGAGCAGTACTTC.

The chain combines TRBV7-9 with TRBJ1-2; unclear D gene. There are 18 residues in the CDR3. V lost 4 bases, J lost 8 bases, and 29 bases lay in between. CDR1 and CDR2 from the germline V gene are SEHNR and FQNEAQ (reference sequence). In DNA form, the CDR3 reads TGTGCCAGCAGCTCCCTGTTTGCGGTCGGGCTTCGAGGGAGCGGCTACACCTTC. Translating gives CASSSLFAVGLRGSGYTF.

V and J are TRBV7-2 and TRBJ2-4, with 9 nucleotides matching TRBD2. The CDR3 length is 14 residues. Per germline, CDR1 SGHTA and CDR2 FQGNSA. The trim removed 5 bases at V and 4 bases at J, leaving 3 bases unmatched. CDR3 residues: CASSPTSGKNIQYF. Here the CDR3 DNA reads TGTGCCAGCAGCCCGACTAGCGGAAAAAACATTCAGTACTTC.

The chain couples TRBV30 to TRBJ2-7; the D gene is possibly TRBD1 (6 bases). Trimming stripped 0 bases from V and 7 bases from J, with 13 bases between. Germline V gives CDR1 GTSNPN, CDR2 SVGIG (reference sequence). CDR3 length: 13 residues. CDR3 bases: TGTGCCTGGAGTGTAGAGGGGGTTCGGGAGCAGTACTTC. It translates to CAWSVEGVREQYF.

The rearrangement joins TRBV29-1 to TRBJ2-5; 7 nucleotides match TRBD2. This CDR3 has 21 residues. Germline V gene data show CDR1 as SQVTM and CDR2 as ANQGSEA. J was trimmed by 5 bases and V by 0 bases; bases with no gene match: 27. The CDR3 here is CSVEDSGGGSDGTILAETQYF. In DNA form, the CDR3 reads TGCAGCGTTGAAGATTCTGGGGGGGGTTCCGACGGGACGATTCTGGCGGAGACCCAGTACTTC.